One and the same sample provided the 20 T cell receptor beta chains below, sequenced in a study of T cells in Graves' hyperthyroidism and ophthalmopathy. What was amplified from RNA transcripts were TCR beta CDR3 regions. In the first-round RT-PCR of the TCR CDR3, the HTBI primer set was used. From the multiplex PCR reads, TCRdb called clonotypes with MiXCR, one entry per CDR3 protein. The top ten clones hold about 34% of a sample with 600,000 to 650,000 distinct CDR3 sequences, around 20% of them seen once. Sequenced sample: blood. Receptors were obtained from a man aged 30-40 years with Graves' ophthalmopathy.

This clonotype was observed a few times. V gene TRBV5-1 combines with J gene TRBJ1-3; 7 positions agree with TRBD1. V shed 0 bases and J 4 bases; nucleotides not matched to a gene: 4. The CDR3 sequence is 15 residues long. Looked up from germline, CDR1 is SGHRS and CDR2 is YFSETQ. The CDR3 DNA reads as TGCGCCAGCAGCTTGGCCGGGACAGTCGGAAACACCATATATTTT. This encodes CASSLAGTVGNTIYF.

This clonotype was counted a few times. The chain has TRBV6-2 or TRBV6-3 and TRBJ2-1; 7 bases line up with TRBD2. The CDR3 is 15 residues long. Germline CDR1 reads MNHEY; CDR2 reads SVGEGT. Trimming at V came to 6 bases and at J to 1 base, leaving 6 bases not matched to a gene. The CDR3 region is CASRHLAASYNEQFF. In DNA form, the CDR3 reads TGTGCCAGCAGACACCTAGCGGCATCCTACAATGAGCAGTTCTTC.

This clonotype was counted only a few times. This CDR3 reads CASSSDGDYTYEQYF. CDR3 bases: TGTGCCAGCAGTTCGGATGGGGATTATACCTACGAGCAGTACTTC. The chain is built from TRBV28 and TRBJ2-7; D is uncertain. The germline gives CDR1 MDHEN, CDR2 SYDVKM. The CDR3 is 15 amino acids. Trimming took 4 bases from V and 2 from J, leaving 15 bases between them. Complete variable domain (other parts from reference TRBV28 and TRBJ2-7): DVKVTQSSRYLVKRTGEKVFLECVQDMDHENMFWYRQDPGLGLRLIYFSYDVKMKEKGDIPEGYSVSREKKERFSLILESASTNQTSMYLCASSSDGDYTYEQYFGPGTRLTVT.

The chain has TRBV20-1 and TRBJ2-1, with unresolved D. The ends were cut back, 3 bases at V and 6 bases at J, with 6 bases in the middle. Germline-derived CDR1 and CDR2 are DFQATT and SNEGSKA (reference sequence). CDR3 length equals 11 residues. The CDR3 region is CSARKVNEQFF. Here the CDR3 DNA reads TGCAGTGCTAGGAAAGTCAATGAGCAGTTCTTC.

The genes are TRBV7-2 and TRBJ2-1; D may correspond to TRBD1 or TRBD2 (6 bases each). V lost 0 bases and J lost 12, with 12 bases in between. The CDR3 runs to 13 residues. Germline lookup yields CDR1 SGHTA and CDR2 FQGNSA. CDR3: CASSLAGGRGQFF. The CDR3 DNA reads TGTGCCAGCAGCTTAGCAGGGGGGCGTGGGCAGTTCTTC.

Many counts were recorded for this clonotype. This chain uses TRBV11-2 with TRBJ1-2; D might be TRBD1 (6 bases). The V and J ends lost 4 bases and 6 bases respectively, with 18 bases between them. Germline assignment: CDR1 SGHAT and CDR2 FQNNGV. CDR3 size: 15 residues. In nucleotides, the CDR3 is TGTGCCAGCAGCTCCCTACCCCGGGACATCCATGGCTACACCTTC. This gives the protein CASSSLPRDIHGYTF. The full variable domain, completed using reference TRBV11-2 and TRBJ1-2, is EAGVAQSPRYKIIEKRQSVAFWCNPISGHATLYWYQQILGQGPKLLIQFQNNGVVDDSQLPKDRFSAERLKGVDSTLKIQPAKLEDSAVYLCASSSLPRDIHGYTFGSGTRLTVV.

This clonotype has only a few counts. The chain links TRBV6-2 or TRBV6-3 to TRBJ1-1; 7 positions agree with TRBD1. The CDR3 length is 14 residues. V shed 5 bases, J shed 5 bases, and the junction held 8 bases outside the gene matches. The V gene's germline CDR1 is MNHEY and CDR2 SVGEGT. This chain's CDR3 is CASSNQGGLTEAFF. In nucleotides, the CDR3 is TGTGCCAGCAGTAACCAGGGGGGGTTGACTGAAGCTTTCTTT.

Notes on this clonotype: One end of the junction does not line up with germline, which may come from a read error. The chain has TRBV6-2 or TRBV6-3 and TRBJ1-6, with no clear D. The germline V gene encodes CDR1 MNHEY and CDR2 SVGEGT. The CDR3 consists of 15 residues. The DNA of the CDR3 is TGTGCCAGCAGACACAAGGAACAGACCAATTCACACCTCCACTTT. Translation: CASRHKEQTNSHLHF.

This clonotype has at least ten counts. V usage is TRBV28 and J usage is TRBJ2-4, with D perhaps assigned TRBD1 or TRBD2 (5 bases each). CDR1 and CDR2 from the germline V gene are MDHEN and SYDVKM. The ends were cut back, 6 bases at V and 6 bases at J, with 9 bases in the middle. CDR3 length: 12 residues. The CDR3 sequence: CASRHGANIQYF. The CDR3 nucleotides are TGTGCCAGCAGACACGGGGCAAACATTCAGTACTTC.

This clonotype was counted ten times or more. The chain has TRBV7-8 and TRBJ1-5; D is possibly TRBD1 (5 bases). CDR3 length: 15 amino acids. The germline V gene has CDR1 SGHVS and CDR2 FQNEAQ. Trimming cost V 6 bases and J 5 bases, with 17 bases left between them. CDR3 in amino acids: CASRGGGRADQPQHF. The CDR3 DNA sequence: TGTGCCAGCAGGGGTGGGGGTAGGGCTGATCAGCCCCAGCATTTT.

Written as DNA, the CDR3 is TGTGCCAGCAGCGCGGGGGGGGGACGGACTGAAGCTTTCTTT. It is translated as CASSAGGGRTEAFF. The chain combines TRBV9 with TRBJ1-1; D is perhaps TRBD1 (5 bases). Trimming removed 3 bases at V and 5 bases at J, with 14 bases between. Germline V lookup: CDR1 SGDLS, CDR2 YYNGEE. The CDR3 extends over 14 amino acids.

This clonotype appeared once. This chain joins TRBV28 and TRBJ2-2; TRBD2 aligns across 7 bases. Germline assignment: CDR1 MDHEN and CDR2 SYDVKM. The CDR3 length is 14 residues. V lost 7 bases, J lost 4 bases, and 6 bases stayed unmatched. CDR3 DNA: TGTGCCAGCACATTGCGGGGGATCACCGGGGAGCTGTTTTTT. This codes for CASTLRGITGELFF.

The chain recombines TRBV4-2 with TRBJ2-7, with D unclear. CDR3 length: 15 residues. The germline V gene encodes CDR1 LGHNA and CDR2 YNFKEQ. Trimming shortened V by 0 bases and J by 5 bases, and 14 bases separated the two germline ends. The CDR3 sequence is CASSQDNYRTDEQYF. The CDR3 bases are TGTGCCAGCAGCCAAGATAACTATAGAACGGACGAGCAGTACTTC.

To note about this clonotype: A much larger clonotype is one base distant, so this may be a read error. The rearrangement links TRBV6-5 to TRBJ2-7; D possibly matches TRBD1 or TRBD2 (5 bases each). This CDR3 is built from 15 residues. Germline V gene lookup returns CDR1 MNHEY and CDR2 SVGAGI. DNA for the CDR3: TGTGCCAGCAGTTACTGGGGGAGACAGAACTACGAGCGGTACTTC. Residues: CASSYWGRQNYERYF.

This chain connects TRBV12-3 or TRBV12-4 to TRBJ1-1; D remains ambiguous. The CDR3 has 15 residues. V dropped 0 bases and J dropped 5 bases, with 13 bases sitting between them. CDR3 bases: TGTGCCAGCAGTTTAGCGTCGGAAGTCGGGACTGAAGCTTTCTTT. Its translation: CASSLASEVGTEAFF.

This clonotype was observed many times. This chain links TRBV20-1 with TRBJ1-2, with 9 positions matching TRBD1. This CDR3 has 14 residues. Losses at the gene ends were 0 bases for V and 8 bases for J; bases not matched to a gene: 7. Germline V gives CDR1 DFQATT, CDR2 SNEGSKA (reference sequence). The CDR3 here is CSARDGQGTRGYTF. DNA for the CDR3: TGCAGTGCTAGAGATGGACAGGGGACACGGGGCTACACCTTC.

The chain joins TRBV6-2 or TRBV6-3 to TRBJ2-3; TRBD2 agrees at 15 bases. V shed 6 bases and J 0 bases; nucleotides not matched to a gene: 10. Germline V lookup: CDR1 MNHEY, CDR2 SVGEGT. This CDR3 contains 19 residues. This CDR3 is CASSPGTSGRLGSTDTQYF. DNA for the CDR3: TGTGCCAGCAGCCCGGGGACTAGCGGGAGGTTAGGGAGCACAGATACGCAGTATTTT.

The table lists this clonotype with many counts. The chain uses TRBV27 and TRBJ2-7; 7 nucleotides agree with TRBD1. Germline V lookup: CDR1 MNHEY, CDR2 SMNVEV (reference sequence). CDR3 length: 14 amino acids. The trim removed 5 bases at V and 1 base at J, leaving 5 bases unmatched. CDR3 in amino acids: CASSPDRFSYEQYF. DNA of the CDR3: TGTGCCAGCAGTCCGGACAGGTTTTCCTACGAGCAGTACTTC.

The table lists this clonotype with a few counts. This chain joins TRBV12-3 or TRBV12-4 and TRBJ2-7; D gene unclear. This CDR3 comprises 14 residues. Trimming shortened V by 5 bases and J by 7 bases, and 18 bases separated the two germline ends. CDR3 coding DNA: TGTGCCAGCAGTCGCCCGGACCTCCTGGGGGAGCAGTACTTC. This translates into CASSRPDLLGEQYF.

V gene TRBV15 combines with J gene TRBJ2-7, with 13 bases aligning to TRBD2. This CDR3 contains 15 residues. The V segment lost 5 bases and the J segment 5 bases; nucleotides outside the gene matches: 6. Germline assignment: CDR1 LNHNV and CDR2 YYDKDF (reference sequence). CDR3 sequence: CATSGGLAGIDEQYF. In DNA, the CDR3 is TGTGCCACCAGCGGGGGACTAGCGGGAATCGACGAGCAGTACTTC.